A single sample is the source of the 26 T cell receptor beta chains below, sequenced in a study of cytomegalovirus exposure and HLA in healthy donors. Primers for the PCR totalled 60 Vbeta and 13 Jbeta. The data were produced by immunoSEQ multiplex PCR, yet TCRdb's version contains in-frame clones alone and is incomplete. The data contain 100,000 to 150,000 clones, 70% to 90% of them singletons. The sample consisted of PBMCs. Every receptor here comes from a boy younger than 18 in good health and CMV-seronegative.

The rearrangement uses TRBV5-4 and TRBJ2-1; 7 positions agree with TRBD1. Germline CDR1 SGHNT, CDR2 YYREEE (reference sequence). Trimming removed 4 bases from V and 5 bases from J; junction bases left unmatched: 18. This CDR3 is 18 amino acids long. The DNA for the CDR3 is TGTGCCAGCAGCCCCGTCCGACAGGGTTTTATTGGACACAATGAGCAGTTCTTC. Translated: CASSPVRQGFIGHNEQFF.

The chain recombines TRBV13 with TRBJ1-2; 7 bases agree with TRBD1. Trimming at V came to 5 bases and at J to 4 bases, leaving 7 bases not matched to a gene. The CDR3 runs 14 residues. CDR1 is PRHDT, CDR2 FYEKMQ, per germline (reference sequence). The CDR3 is CASSVRQGGYGYTF. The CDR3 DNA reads TGTGCCAGCAGCGTCAGACAGGGAGGCTATGGCTACACCTTC. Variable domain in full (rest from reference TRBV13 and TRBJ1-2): AAGVIQSPRHLIKEKRETATLKCYPIPRHDTVYWYQQGPGQDPQFLISFYEKMQSDKGSIPDRFSAQQFSDYHSELNMSSLELGDSALYFCASSVRQGGYGYTFGSGTRLTVV.

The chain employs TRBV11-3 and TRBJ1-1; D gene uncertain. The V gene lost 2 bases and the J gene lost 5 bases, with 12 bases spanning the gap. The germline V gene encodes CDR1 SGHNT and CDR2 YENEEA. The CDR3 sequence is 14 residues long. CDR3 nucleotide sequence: TGTGCCAGCAGCTTACGCCCAGGAGGTACTGAAGCTTTCTTT. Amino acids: CASSLRPGGTEAFF. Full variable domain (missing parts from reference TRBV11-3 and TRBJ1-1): EAGVVQSPRYKIIEKKQPVAFWCNPISGHNTLYWYLQNLGQGPELLIRYENEEAVDDSQLPKDRFSAERLKGVDSTLKIQPAELGDSAVYLCASSLRPGGTEAFFGQGTRLTVV.

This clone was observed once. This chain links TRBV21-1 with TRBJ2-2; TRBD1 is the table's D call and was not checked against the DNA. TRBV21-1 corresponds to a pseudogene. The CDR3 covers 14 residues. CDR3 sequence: CANRDRVHTGELFF. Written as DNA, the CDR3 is TGTGCCAACAGGGACAGGGTACACACCGGGGAGCTGTTTTTT.

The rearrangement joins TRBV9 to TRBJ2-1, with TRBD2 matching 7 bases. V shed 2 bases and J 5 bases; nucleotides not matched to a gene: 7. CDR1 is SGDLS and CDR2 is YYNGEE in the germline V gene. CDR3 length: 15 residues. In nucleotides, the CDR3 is TGTGCCAGCAGCGTTAGCGGGCTCCCGCACAATGAGCAGTTCTTC. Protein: CASSVSGLPHNEQFF.

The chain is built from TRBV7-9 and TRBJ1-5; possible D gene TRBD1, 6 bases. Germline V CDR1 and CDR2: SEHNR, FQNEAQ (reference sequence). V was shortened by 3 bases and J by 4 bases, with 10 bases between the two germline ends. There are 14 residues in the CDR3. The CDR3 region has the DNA TGTGCCAGCAGCTTTAATCAGGGGAATCAGCCCCAGCATTTT. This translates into CASSFNQGNQPQHF.

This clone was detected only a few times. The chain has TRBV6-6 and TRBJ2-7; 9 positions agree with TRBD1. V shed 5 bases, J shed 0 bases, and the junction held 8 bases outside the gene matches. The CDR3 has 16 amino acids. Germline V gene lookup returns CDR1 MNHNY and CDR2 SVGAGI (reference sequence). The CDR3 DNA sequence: TGTGCCAGCAGTAAAACAGGGGGCGGGAGCTCCTACGAGCAGTACTTC. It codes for CASSKTGGGSSYEQYF.

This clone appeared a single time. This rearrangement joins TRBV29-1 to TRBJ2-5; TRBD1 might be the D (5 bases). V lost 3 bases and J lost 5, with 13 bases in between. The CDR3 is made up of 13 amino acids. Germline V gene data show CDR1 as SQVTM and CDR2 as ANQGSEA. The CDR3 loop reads CSVDQVAGETQYF. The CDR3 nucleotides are TGCAGCGTTGATCAGGTGGCAGGGGAGACCCAGTACTTC.

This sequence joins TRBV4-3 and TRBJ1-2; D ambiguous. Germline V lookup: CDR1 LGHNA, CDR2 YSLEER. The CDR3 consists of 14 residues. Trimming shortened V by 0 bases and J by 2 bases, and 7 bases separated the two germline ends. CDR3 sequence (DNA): TGCGCCAGCAGCCAAGAGGAGGGAAACTATGGCTACACCTTC. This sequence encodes CASSQEEGNYGYTF.

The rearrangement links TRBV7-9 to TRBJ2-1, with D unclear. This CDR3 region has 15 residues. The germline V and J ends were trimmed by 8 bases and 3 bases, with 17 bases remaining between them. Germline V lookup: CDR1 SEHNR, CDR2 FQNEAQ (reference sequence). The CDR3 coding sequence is TGTGCCAGCGTACGGCGCGGCGACCACTACAATGAGCAGTTCTTC. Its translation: CASVRRGDHYNEQFF. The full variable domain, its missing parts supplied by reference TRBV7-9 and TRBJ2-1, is DTGVSQNPRHKITKRGQNVTFRCDPISEHNRLYWYRQTLGQGPEFLTYFQNEAQLEKSRLLSDRFSAERPKGSFSTLEIQRTEQGDSAMYLCASVRRGDHYNEQFFGPGTRLTVL.

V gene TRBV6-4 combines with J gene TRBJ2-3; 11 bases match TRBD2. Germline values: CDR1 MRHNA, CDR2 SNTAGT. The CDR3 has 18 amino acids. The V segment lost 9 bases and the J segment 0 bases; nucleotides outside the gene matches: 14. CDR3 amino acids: CAREGLAEGKDSTDTQYF. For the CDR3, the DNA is TGTGCCAGAGAGGGACTAGCGGAAGGAAAAGATAGCACAGATACGCAGTATTTT.

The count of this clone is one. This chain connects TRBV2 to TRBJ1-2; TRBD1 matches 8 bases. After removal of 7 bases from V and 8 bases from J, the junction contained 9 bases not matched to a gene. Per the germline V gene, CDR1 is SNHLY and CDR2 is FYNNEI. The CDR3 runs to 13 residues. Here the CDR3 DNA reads TGTGCCAGCATTGCAGGGGGCGCGGTCGGCTACACCTTC. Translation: CASIAGGAVGYTF.

The CDR3 DNA follows: TGTGCCAGCAGTTTCCTAGCCGCAGATACGCAGTATTTT. Its protein is CASSFLAADTQYF. The genes are TRBV27 and TRBJ2-3; the D gene is possibly TRBD2 (5 bases). Germline V gives CDR1 MNHEY, CDR2 SMNVEV (reference sequence). V shed 3 bases and J shed 4 bases, with 8 bases lying between them. This CDR3 region has 13 residues.

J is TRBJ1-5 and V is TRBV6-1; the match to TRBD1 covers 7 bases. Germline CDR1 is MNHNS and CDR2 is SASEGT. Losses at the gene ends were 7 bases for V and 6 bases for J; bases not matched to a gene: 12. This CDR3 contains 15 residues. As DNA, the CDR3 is TGTGCCAGCATCCAGGGACAGTCTGACGTTCAGCCCCAGCATTTT. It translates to CASIQGQSDVQPQHF.

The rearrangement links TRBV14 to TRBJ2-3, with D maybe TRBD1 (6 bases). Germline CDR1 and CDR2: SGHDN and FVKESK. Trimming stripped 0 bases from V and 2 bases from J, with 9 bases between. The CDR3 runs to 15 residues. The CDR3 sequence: CASSQEGQTTDTQYF. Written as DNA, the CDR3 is TGTGCCAGCAGCCAAGAGGGACAAACCACAGATACGCAGTATTTT.

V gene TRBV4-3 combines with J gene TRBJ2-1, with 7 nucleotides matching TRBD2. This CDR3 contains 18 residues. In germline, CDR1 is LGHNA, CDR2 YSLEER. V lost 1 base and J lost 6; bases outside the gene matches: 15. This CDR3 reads CASSQVLAAPLAANEQFF. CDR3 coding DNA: TGCGCCAGCAGCCAAGTGCTAGCGGCGCCCCTAGCCGCCAATGAGCAGTTCTTC.

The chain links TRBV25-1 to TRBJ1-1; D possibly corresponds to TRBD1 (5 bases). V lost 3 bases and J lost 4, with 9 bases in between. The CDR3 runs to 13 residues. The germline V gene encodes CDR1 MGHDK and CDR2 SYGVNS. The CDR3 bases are TGTGCCAGCAGTGAGGAGGGGATCACTGAAGCTTTCTTT. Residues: CASSEEGITEAFF.

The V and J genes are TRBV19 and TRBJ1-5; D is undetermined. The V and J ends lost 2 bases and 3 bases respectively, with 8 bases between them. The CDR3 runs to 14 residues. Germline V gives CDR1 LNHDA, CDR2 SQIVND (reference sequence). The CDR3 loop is CASSITSTNQPQHF. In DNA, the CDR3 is TGTGCCAGTAGTATAACAAGTACCAATCAGCCCCAGCATTTT.

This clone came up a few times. As DNA, the CDR3 is TGTGCCAGTAGTATAGCCCCGGGGGGGAACACTGAAGCTTTCTTT. Residues: CASSIAPGGNTEAFF. The chain recombines TRBV19 with TRBJ1-1, with a tentative D call TRBD1 (5 bases). Germline V gives CDR1 LNHDA, CDR2 SQIVND (reference sequence). The CDR3 sequence is 15 residues long. Trimming took off 1 base at V and 1 base at J, with 10 bases between the two ends.

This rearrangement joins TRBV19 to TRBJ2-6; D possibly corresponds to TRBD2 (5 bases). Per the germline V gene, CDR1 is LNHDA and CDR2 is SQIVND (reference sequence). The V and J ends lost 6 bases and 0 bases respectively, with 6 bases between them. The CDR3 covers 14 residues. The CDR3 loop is CASSEGSGANVLTF. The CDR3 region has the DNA TGTGCCAGTAGCGAGGGCTCTGGGGCCAACGTCCTGACTTTC.

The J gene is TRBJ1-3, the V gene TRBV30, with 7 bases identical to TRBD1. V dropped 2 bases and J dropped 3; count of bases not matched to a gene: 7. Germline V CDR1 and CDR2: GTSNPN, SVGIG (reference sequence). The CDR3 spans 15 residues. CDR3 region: CAWSIGQAFGNTIYF. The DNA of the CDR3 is TGTGCCTGGAGTATAGGACAGGCCTTTGGAAACACCATATATTTT.

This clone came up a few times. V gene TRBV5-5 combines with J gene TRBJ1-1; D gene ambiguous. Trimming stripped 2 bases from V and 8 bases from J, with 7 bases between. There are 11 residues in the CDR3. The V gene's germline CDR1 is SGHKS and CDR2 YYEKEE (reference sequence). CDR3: CASSLGLEAFF. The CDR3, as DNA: TGTGCCAGCAGCTTAGGACTCGAAGCTTTCTTT.

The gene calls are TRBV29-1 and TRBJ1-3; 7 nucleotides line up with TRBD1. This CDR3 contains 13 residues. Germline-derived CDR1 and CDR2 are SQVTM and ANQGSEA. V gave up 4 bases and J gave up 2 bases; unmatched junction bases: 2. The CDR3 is CSVGTGAGNTIYF. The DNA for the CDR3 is TGCAGCGTTGGAACAGGGGCTGGAAACACCATATATTTT.

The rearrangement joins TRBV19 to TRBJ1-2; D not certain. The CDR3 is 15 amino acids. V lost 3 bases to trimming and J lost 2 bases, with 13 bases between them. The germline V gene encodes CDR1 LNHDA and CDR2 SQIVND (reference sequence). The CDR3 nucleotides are TGTGCCAGTAGTATCACCCTACTTCCCAACTATGGCTACACCTTC. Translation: CASSITLLPNYGYTF.

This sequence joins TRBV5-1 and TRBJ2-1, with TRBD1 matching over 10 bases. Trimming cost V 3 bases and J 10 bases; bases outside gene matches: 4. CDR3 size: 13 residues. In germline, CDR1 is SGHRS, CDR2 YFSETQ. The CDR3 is CASSSGTGVEQFF. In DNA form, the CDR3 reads TGCGCCAGCAGCTCCGGGACAGGGGTGGAGCAGTTCTTC.

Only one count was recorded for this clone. CDR3 amino acids: CASSFTGGNSNQPQHF. The CDR3, as DNA: TGTGCCAGCAGTTTTACAGGGGGCAATAGTAATCAGCCCCAGCATTTT. V and J are TRBV6-6 and TRBJ1-5; TRBD1 matches at 9 bases. The CDR3 is 16 amino acids. The ends lost 4 bases at V and 4 bases at J; junction bases unmatched: 8. From germline, CDR1 is MNHNY and CDR2 SVGAGI (reference sequence).